This TCR beta chain was identified during a study of T cells in Graves' hyperthyroidism and ophthalmopathy. Study-wide findings and caveats: Model predictions of ophthalmopathy came a median approximately 6 months before onset.

On this clonotype itself: Antigen: not known. One end of the junction is discordant with germline, which a read error may explain.

TCR beta CDR3 sequences were amplified from RNA transcripts. TCR CDR3 underwent first-round RT-PCR with the HTBI primer set. TCRdb re-called the multiplex PCR reads through MiXCR, storing one row per CDR3 protein. The sample yields about 610,000 distinct CDR3 sequences, about 16% seen once. A Clinical Activity Score of at least 3, a NOSPECS grade of at least 4 and a duration under 3 months were recorded in the ophthalmopathy patients. The study left out patients who had uncontrolled infection, other autoimmune disease, pregnancy or lactation. Based on clinical symptoms, serum thyroxine and TRAb, thyroid ultrasound and orbital computed tomography, diagnoses were reached. The source is a woman in her thirties or forties with Graves' ophthalmopathy. Sequencing was done on a sample of blood.

DNA of the CDR3: TGCAATGCTAGAGACCAGGCCCCGTTGGGGGCAGATACGCAGTATTTT. It yields the protein CNARDQAPLGADTQYF. The chain is built from TRBV20-1 and TRBJ2-3; the D gene could be TRBD1 or TRBD2 (5 bases each). CDR3 length equals 16 residues. The germline CDR1 and CDR2 sequences are DFQATT and SNEGSKA (reference sequence).